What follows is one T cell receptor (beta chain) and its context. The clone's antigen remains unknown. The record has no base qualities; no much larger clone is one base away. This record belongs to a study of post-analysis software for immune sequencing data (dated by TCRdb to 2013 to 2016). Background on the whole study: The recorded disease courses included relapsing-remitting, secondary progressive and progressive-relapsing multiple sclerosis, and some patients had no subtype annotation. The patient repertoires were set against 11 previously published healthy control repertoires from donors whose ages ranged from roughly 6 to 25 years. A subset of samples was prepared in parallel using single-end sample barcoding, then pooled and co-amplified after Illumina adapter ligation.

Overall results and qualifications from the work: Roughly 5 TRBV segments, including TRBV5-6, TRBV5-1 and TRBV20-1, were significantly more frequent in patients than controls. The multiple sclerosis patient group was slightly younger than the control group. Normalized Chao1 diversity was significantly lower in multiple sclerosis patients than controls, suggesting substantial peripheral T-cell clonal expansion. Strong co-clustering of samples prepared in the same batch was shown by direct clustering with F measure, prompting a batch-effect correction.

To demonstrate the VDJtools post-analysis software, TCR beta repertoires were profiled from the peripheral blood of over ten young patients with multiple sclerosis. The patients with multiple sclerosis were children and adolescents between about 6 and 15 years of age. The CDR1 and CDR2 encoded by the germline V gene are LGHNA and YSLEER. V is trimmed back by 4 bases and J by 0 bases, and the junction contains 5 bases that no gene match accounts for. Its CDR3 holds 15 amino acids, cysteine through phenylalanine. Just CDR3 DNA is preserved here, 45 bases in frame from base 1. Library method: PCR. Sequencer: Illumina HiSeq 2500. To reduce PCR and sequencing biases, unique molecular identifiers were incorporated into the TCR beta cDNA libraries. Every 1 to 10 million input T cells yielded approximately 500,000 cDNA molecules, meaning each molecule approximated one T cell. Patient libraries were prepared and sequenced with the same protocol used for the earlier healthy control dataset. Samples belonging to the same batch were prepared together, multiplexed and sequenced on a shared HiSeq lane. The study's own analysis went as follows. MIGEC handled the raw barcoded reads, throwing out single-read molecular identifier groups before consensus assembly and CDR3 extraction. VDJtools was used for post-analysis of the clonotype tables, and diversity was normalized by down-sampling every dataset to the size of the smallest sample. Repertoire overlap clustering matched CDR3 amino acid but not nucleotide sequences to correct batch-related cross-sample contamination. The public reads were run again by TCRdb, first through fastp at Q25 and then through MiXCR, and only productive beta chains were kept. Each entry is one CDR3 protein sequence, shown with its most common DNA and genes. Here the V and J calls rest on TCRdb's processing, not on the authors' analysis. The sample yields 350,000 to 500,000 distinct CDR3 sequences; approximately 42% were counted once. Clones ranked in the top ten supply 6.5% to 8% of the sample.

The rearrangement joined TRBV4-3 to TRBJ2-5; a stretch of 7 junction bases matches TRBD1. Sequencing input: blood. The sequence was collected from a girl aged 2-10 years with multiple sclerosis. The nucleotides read TGCGCCAGCAGCCGGGGACAGTCATACCAAGAGACCCAGTACTTC. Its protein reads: CASSRGQSYQETQYF.